Below, 17 T cell receptor beta chains from the same sample are listed, as sequenced in a study of cytomegalovirus exposure and HLA in healthy donors. TCRdb's copy holds only in-frame clones and misses some; the assay was immunoSEQ multiplex PCR. The sample yields about 160,000 clones, roughly 90% seen once. The sequencing input was PBMCs. These receptor sequences come from a woman aged 30 to 39 in good health and CMV-seronegative.

In its sample, this clone was seen once. The chain is built from TRBV27 and TRBJ2-3; D gene unclear. V dropped 5 bases and J dropped 4 bases, with 16 bases sitting between them. The CDR3 has 15 residues. Germline CDR1 reads MNHEY; CDR2 reads SMNVEV (reference sequence). CDR3 coding DNA: TGTGCCAGCAGTCCATGGAAAACCAGCCCAGATACGCAGTATTTT. Residues: CASSPWKTSPDTQYF.

This clone was observed a few times. The rearrangement joins TRBV29-1 to TRBJ2-7; unclear D gene. Germline V lookup: CDR1 SQVTM, CDR2 ANQGSEA. The CDR3 is 11 amino acids. V dropped 4 bases and J dropped 3 bases, with 7 bases sitting between them. CDR3 DNA sequence: TGCAGCGTTGGTGGTGGCTACGAGCAGTACTTC. Protein: CSVGGGYEQYF.

This clone has more than one count but fewer than ten. The V and J genes are TRBV11-2 and TRBJ1-3; D might be TRBD1 (6 bases). Germline assignment: CDR1 SGHAT and CDR2 FQNNGV. The CDR3 extends over 16 amino acids. V lost 6 bases and J lost 0, with 15 bases in between. Written as DNA, the CDR3 is TGTGCCAGCAGACCCCCCTTGGGGGCCTCTGGAAACACCATATATTTT. Translated, it gives CASRPPLGASGNTIYF.

In the case of this clone: No conserved phenylalanine or tryptophan is present at the end of the CDR3, so a read error is the likely explanation. The limits of the CDR3 on the DNA are not certain, so only TCRdb's listed CDR3 is given. V is TRBV23-1 and J is TRBJ2-7; the table calls TRBD1, which could not be checked here. TRBV23-1 is an ORF for which the function is uncertain. The CDR3 region is 12 residues in length, termini included. This chain's CDR3 is CASSHLTGKGFI.

Concerning this clone itself: The junction shows a germline mismatch at one end, possibly a read error. This rearrangement joins TRBV7-9 to TRBJ2-5; no firm D call. The CDR3 covers 11 residues. Germline-derived CDR1 and CDR2 are SEHNR and FQNEAQ (reference sequence). The CDR3 protein is CASSLLERVHF. CDR3 coding DNA: TGTGCCAGCAGCTTACTCGAACGAGTCCACTTC. Based on the CDR3 plus reference TRBV7-9 and TRBJ2-5, the full variable domain is DTGVSQNPRHKITKRGQNVTFRCDPISEHNRLYWYRQTLGQGPEFLTYFQNEAQLEKSRLLSDRFSAERPKGSFSTLEIQRTEQGDSAMYLCASSLLERVHFGPGTRLLVL.

The chain has TRBV7-9 and TRBJ2-3, with no clear D. There are 17 residues in the CDR3. The germline CDR1 and CDR2 sequences are SEHNR and FQNEAQ (reference sequence). Trimming took 4 bases from V and 2 from J, leaving 19 bases between them. As DNA, the CDR3 is TGTGCCAGCAGCTCCCCTCAATGGCCTATACTCACAGATACGCAGTATTTT. Amino acids: CASSSPQWPILTDTQYF.

The rearrangement joins TRBV10-3 to TRBJ2-7, with D maybe TRBD2 (5 bases). Trimming removed 1 base from V and 4 bases from J, with 20 bases in between. The germline V gene encodes CDR1 ENHRY and CDR2 SYGVKD. The CDR3 covers 17 residues. This chain's CDR3 is CAISELPPRGLGYEQYF. CDR3 DNA: TGTGCCATCAGTGAGTTGCCTCCCCGGGGTTTGGGGTACGAGCAGTACTTC.

J is TRBJ1-2 and V is TRBV7-2; the D gene is possibly TRBD1 (6 bases). V gave up 1 base and J gave up 9 bases, with 9 bases separating them. CDR3 length equals 12 residues. From germline, CDR1 is SGHTA and CDR2 FQGNSA. This CDR3 is CASSLGGQRYTF. The CDR3 DNA follows: TGTGCCAGCAGCTTAGGAGGACAGCGCTACACCTTC.

This clone was found once. The chain combines TRBV5-1 with TRBJ1-3, with 8 bases aligning to TRBD1. Germline V gene data show CDR1 as SGHRS and CDR2 as YFSETQ. The CDR3 is 16 residues long. Trimming took 1 base from V and 0 from J; bases not matched to a gene: 3. CDR3 in amino acids: CASSLQGANSGNTIYF. CDR3 bases: TGCGCCAGCAGCTTGCAGGGGGCTAACTCTGGAAACACCATATATTTT.

This clone was observed once. The DNA of the CDR3 is TGTGCCAGCAGTTTCTTGGCGGGAGCGGAAGGAGATACGCAGTATTTT. Its translation: CASSFLAGAEGDTQYF. This chain connects TRBV27 to TRBJ2-3; TRBD2 matches 7 bases. V shed 3 bases and J 5 bases; nucleotides not matched to a gene: 11. The CDR3 spans 16 residues. Germline CDR1 MNHEY, CDR2 SMNVEV (reference sequence).

Here the CDR3 reads CASSLETGGLGYTF. The CDR3 DNA reads TGTGCCAGCAGCTTGGAGACAGGGGGCCTAGGCTACACCTTC. The genes are TRBV5-6 and TRBJ1-2, with 10 bases lining up with TRBD1. Germline lookup yields CDR1 SGHDT and CDR2 YYEEEE. This CDR3 region has 14 residues. V lost 0 bases and J lost 8; bases outside the gene matches: 4.

V usage is TRBV6-5 and J usage is TRBJ2-1, with D possibly TRBD2 on 7 matching bases. V was cut by 4 bases and J by 2 bases, with 15 bases left in between. The CDR3 has 16 residues. Germline-derived CDR1 and CDR2 are MNHEY and SVGAGI. The CDR3 reads CASSSLGGAPYNEQFF. The CDR3 nucleotides read TGTGCCAGCAGTTCCTTGGGGGGGGCCCCCTACAATGAGCAGTTCTTC.

This clone was detected once. The chain combines TRBV5-3 with TRBJ2-7; 14 bases agree with TRBD2. TRBV5-3 is marked as an open reading frame, function uncertain. This CDR3 has 17 residues. Trimming at V came to 4 bases and at J to 2 bases, leaving 8 bases not matched to a gene. The CDR3 is CARSIRTSGRITYEQYF. The CDR3 DNA is TGTGCCAGAAGCATAAGGACTAGCGGGAGGATTACCTACGAGCAGTACTTC.

The table lists this clone with a few counts. Other nucleotide sequences from this sample produce the same CDR3. The V gene is TRBV5-4, the J gene TRBJ2-7; 7 bases are shared with TRBD1. V was clipped by 4 bases and J by 3 bases; unmatched bases: 1. The CDR3 loop spans 12 amino acids. Germline assignment: CDR1 SGHNT and CDR2 YYREEE (reference sequence). The CDR3: CASSPGGYEQYF. The CDR3, as DNA: TGTGCCAGCAGCCCAGGGGGCTACGAGCAGTACTTC. The variable domain in full, with the rest retrieved from reference TRBV5-4 and TRBJ2-7, is ETGVTQSPTHLIKTRGQQVTLRCSSQSGHNTVSWYQQALGQGPQFIFQYYREEENGRGNFPPRFSGLQFPNYSSELNVNALELDDSALYLCASSPGGYEQYFGPGTRLTVT.

This chain links TRBV2 with TRBJ1-5, with 8 nucleotides matching TRBD1. Germline V lookup: CDR1 SNHLY, CDR2 FYNNEI. The CDR3 is 14 amino acids. V was clipped by 6 bases and J by 6 bases; unmatched bases: 7. DNA for the CDR3: TGTGCCAGCAGCGGACAGGGTAGTTTTCAGCCCCAGCATTTT. Translation gives CASSGQGSFQPQHF.

V gene TRBV29-1 combines with J gene TRBJ1-2, with D possibly TRBD1 on 6 matching bases. CDR1 and CDR2 (germline): SQVTM, ANQGSEA. The CDR3 is made up of 15 amino acids. V was pared by 7 bases and J by 1 base, with 19 bases between. CDR3 bases: TGCAGCGCTACAGTCGGGGGGCGCGGTAACTATGGCTACACCTTC. Translated: CSATVGGRGNYGYTF.

The chain joins TRBV27 to TRBJ2-3, with TRBD1 matching 9 bases. This CDR3 spans 14 amino acids. Germline lookup yields CDR1 MNHEY and CDR2 SMNVEV (reference sequence). Trimming removed 7 bases from V and 2 bases from J; junction bases left unmatched: 4. CDR3 residues: CASIGQGFTDTQYF. CDR3 nucleotides: TGTGCCAGCATCGGACAGGGGTTCACAGATACGCAGTATTTT.